Shown below are 30 T cell receptor beta chains from a single sample sequenced in a study of Graves' ophthalmopathy and Graves' hyperthyroidism. Amplification targeted the TCR beta CDR3 regions, with RNA transcripts as the source material. The library came from an HTBI-primed first-round RT-PCR and a second-round multiplex PCR. From the multiplex PCR reads, TCRdb called clonotypes with MiXCR, one entry per CDR3 protein. The table includes approximately 1.2 million distinct CDR3 sequences, 35% to 40% detected once. Input material: peripheral blood or thyroid tissue (not recorded which). Receptors were obtained from an adult man with Graves' hyperthyroidism.

In its sample, this clonotype was seen a few times. This chain's CDR3 is CSAAADYANYGYTF. CDR3 DNA sequence: TGCAGTGCCGCCGCAGACTATGCTAACTATGGCTACACCTTC. The V and J genes are TRBV20-1 and TRBJ1-2; D unresolved. The germline gives CDR1 DFQATT, CDR2 SNEGSKA (reference sequence). V gave up 6 bases and J gave up 0 bases, with 14 bases separating them. This CDR3 comprises 14 residues.

V is TRBV24-1 and J is TRBJ2-3, with a weak D call TRBD1 (5 bases). The CDR3 contains 16 residues. The V end lost 3 bases, the J end lost 4 bases, and 16 bases lay between the germline ends. CDR1 KGHDR and CDR2 SFDVKD come from the germline V gene. The DNA of the CDR3 is TGTGCCACCAGTGATCTACAGGAAAGGAGAGCAGATACGCAGTATTTT. Residues: CATSDLQERRADTQYF.

This chain connects TRBV6-5 to TRBJ1-6; possible D gene TRBD1, 6 bases. Germline V gene lookup returns CDR1 MNHEY and CDR2 SVGAGI. V dropped 3 bases and J dropped 9 bases, with 15 bases sitting between them. The CDR3 totals 15 residues. The CDR3 nucleotides read TGTGCCAGCAGTTATCGCGGGGGGCTCGGTTCACCCCTCCACTTT. Protein: CASSYRGGLGSPLHF.

In the case of this clonotype: With a much larger clone just one base away, this may be a read error. The gene calls are TRBV7-9 and TRBJ1-3, with TRBD1 as a possible D gene (5 bases). Germline CDR1 is SEHNR and CDR2 is FQNEAQ (reference sequence). The CDR3 is 17 residues long. Trimming pared 5 bases from V and 3 bases from J, leaving 20 bases between. In nucleotides, the CDR3 is TGTGCCAGCAGCCCTACCCAGGGACTGATCTTTGGAAACACCATATATTTT. Amino acids: CASSPTQGLIFGNTIYF.

Points on this clonotype: A much larger clone differs from this one at a single base, so this may be a read error. The chain is built from TRBV7-6 and TRBJ2-5; D remains unclear. V dropped 1 base and J dropped 9 bases, with 12 bases sitting between them. This CDR3 contains 13 residues. Germline CDR1 and CDR2: SGHVS and FNYEAQ. CDR3 coding DNA: TGTGCCAGCAGCTTAGAAGGGCTCGAGGCCCAGTACTTC. Encoded protein: CASSLEGLEAQYF.

The rearrangement uses TRBV29-1 and TRBJ1-1; 7 bases are shared with TRBD1. CDR3 length: 14 residues. Germline lookup yields CDR1 SQVTM and CDR2 ANQGSEA. The V gene end was trimmed by 8 bases and the J gene end by 0 bases; junction bases not matched to a gene: 9. Here the CDR3 DNA reads TGCAGCTTAACCCAGGGGGTCATGAACACTGAAGCTTTCTTT. Amino acid sequence: CSLTQGVMNTEAFF.

This clonotype was seen a few times. The CDR3, as DNA: TGTGCCAGTAGTATTCAGGGGGCGAGCACCGGGGAGCTGTTTTTT. It translates to CASSIQGASTGELFF. This rearrangement joins TRBV19 to TRBJ2-2; 8 nucleotides align to TRBD1. The V segment lost 3 bases and the J segment 4 bases; nucleotides outside the gene matches: 4. Germline loops: CDR1 LNHDA, CDR2 SQIVND (reference sequence). The CDR3 has 15 amino acids.

This clonotype was counted many times. This chain joins TRBV10-3 and TRBJ2-2; 12 nucleotides align to TRBD2. The V gene end was trimmed by 4 bases and the J gene end by 4 bases; junction bases not matched to a gene: 4. The germline CDR1 and CDR2 sequences are ENHRY and SYGVKD. The CDR3 extends over 16 amino acids. CDR3 protein: CAISGRTSGVTGELFF. CDR3 sequence (DNA): TGTGCCATCAGTGGTAGGACTAGCGGGGTCACCGGGGAGCTGTTTTTT.

On this clonotype itself: The germline gene is not matched at one end of the junction; a read error may be the cause. The chain employs TRBV5-1 and TRBJ2-7; 7 bases are shared with TRBD1. The CDR3 sequence is 14 residues long. CDR1 is SGHRS and CDR2 is YFSETQ in the germline V gene. CDR3 nucleotide sequence: TGTGCCAGCGGCCCGGACAGGCGAAACTACGAGCAGTACTTC. It specifies CASGPDRRNYEQYF.

CDR3 loop: CSTLQGRHNEKLFF. The CDR3 DNA reads TGCAGTACCCTCCAGGGAAGGCATAATGAAAAACTGTTTTTT. The V call is TRBV20-1, the J call TRBJ1-4; perhaps TRBD1 as D (5 bases). Germline-derived CDR1 and CDR2 are DFQATT and SNEGSKA (reference sequence). The CDR3 contains 14 residues. The germline V and J ends were trimmed by 8 bases and 4 bases, with 17 bases remaining between them.

This clonotype was detected a few times. The CDR3 reads CASSSTGKIVYEQYF. For the CDR3, the DNA is TGTGCCAGCAGCTCTACAGGGAAAATAGTCTACGAGCAGTACTTC. V gene TRBV5-5 combines with J gene TRBJ2-7; D perhaps matches TRBD1 (6 bases). The CDR3 has 15 residues. The V and J ends lost 3 bases and 3 bases respectively, with 16 bases between them. Looked up from germline, CDR1 is SGHKS and CDR2 is YYEKEE (reference sequence).

This clonotype was observed a few times. This chain links TRBV27 with TRBJ1-5, with D maybe TRBD1 (6 bases). This CDR3 region has 15 residues. The ends were cut back, 6 bases at V and 5 bases at J, with 17 bases in the middle. Germline lookup yields CDR1 MNHEY and CDR2 SMNVEV (reference sequence). Here the CDR3 DNA reads TGTGCCAGCAGCAGGGACACCCGAGGGTATCAGCCCCAGCATTTT. This codes for CASSRDTRGYQPQHF.

The J gene is TRBJ2-6, the V gene TRBV9; 7 nucleotides match TRBD1. CDR1 SGDLS and CDR2 YYNGEE come from the germline V gene. V lost 4 bases, J lost 0 bases, and 16 bases stayed unmatched. This CDR3 has 20 residues. In nucleotides, the CDR3 is TGTGCCAGCAGCCCCCGGGGACGGGACAGCGGTATCTCTGGGGCCAACGTCCTGACTTTC. Its translation: CASSPRGRDSGISGANVLTF.

This clonotype was recorded a few times. The chain is built from TRBV24-1 and TRBJ2-2, with 7 bases matching TRBD1. Germline assignment: CDR1 KGHDR and CDR2 SFDVKD. With V trimmed by 4 bases and J by 3 bases, 10 bases remained unmatched. There are 17 residues in the CDR3. The CDR3 bases are TGTGCCACCAGTGACCCGAACCGGGACAGTCACACCGGGGAGCTGTTTTTT. Translation gives CATSDPNRDSHTGELFF.

This chain uses TRBV27 with TRBJ1-6; possibly TRBD1 for D (6 bases). From germline, CDR1 is MNHEY and CDR2 SMNVEV (reference sequence). V was shortened by 3 bases and J by 7 bases, with 13 bases between the two germline ends. This CDR3 has 15 amino acids. For the CDR3, the DNA is TGTGCCAGCAGTTTTACAGGGCCAGGCAATTCACCCCTCCACTTT. Translating it yields CASSFTGPGNSPLHF.

The chain recombines TRBV7-2 with TRBJ2-7, with TRBD1 as a possible D gene (6 bases). Germline V gives CDR1 SGHTA, CDR2 FQGNSA. This CDR3 region has 17 residues. Between the trimmed V and J ends, which lost 5 bases and 4 bases, there was a span of 24 bases. The CDR3 sequence is CASSLQGTDRPFYEQYF. CDR3 nucleotide sequence: TGTGCCAGCAGCCTACAGGGTACAGATCGGCCCTTTTACGAGCAGTACTTC. The full variable domain, with the rest looked up from reference TRBV7-2 and TRBJ2-7, is GAGVSQSPSNKVTEKGKDVELRCDPISGHTALYWYRQSLGQGLEFLIYFQGNSAPDKSGLPSDRFSAERTGGSVSTLTIQRTQQEDSAVYLCASSLQGTDRPFYEQYFGPGTRLTVT.

Regarding this clonotype: Given a much more abundant clone one base away, this may be a read error. The genes are TRBV5-1 and TRBJ1-2, with 7 bases identical to TRBD1. The germline gives CDR1 SGHRS, CDR2 YFSETQ. The trim removed 0 bases at V and 6 bases at J, leaving 8 bases unmatched. The CDR3 totals 15 residues. This CDR3 is CASSLEGQRAHGYTF. The CDR3 DNA reads as TGCGCCAGCAGCTTGGAGGGACAGAGGGCCCATGGCTACACCTTC.

The sample holds a few counts of this clonotype. CDR3 residues: CASSRGQGGNTGELFF. For the CDR3, the DNA is TGTGCCAGCAGCCGAGGACAGGGAGGGAACACCGGGGAGCTGTTTTTT. This rearrangement joins TRBV6-6 to TRBJ2-2, with 8 bases lining up with TRBD1. Germline CDR1 is MNHNY and CDR2 is SVGAGI (reference sequence). V shed 6 bases, J shed 1 base, and the junction held 7 bases outside the gene matches. The CDR3 loop spans 16 amino acids.

This clonotype was counted at least ten times. This CDR3 reads CSVRFDEQYF. The DNA of the CDR3 is TGCAGCGTTAGATTCGACGAGCAGTACTTC. The chain links TRBV29-1 to TRBJ2-7; D gene ambiguous. Trimming pared 5 bases from V and 5 bases from J, leaving 7 bases between. The V gene's germline CDR1 is SQVTM and CDR2 ANQGSEA. The CDR3 sequence is 10 residues long.

Concerning this clonotype: The germline gene is not matched at one end of the junction; a read error may be the cause. The rearrangement joins TRBV10-3 to TRBJ2-2, with a weak D call TRBD2 (5 bases). The CDR3 has 13 amino acids. Germline assignment: CDR1 ENHRY and CDR2 SYGVKD. The CDR3 loop is CASSTDGAGELFF. CDR3 DNA sequence: TGTGCCAGCAGTACCGACGGGGCCGGGGAGCTGTTTTTT.

This clonotype occurred once. V and J are TRBV7-9 and TRBJ2-7; unclear D gene. This CDR3 is built from 13 residues. In germline, CDR1 is SEHNR, CDR2 FQNEAQ (reference sequence). V shed 3 bases and J shed 5 bases, with 11 bases lying between them. CDR3 sequence reads: CASSFGRLDEQYF. CDR3 DNA: TGTGCCAGCAGCTTCGGCCGCTTGGACGAGCAGTACTTC.

This clonotype was observed a few times. This chain links TRBV24-1 with TRBJ2-5; D ambiguous. The DNA end is a closer match to TRBJ2-1, so the J assignment may be wrong. The CDR3 consists of 12 residues. The germline V gene has CDR1 KGHDR and CDR2 SFDVKD. CDR3 region: CATSDLVDGQFF. The CDR3, as DNA: TGTGCCACCAGTGATTTAGTCGATGGGCAGTTCTTC.

This clonotype was recorded at least ten times. V gene TRBV9 combines with J gene TRBJ1-6; TRBD1 matches at 7 bases. CDR3 length: 12 residues. V shed 6 bases, J shed 8 bases, and the junction held 2 bases outside the gene matches. Looked up from germline, CDR1 is SGDLS and CDR2 is YYNGEE. The CDR3 sequence: CASTRGDSPLHF. For the CDR3, the DNA is TGTGCCAGCACCAGGGGGGATTCACCCCTCCACTTT.

In this sample, this clonotype turned up a few times. The chain has TRBV5-1 and TRBJ1-1; 8 bases are a match to TRBD1. This CDR3 is built from 17 residues. CDR1 and CDR2 (germline): SGHRS, YFSETQ. Trimming removed 2 bases from V and 7 bases from J; junction bases left unmatched: 16. The CDR3 loop is CASSFQGAQKGFSEAFF. The CDR3 bases are TGCGCCAGCAGCTTCCAGGGGGCGCAGAAGGGATTTAGTGAAGCTTTCTTT.

Many counts were recorded for this clonotype. The chain carries TRBV10-3 and TRBJ2-5; D is unresolved. Germline loops: CDR1 ENHRY, CDR2 SYGVKD. V lost 0 bases, J lost 5 bases, and 13 bases lay in between. This CDR3 has 15 amino acids. CDR3 loop: CAISESPKPMETQYF. CDR3 coding DNA: TGTGCCATCAGTGAGTCTCCAAAACCGATGGAGACCCAGTACTTC.

The CDR3 is CASSESRGDEKLFF. The CDR3 DNA is TGTGCCAGCAGCGAGTCCCGGGGGGATGAAAAACTGTTTTTT. The V and J genes are TRBV2 and TRBJ1-4; maybe TRBD1 (5 bases). V shed 6 bases and J shed 6 bases, with 14 bases lying between them. Germline V lookup: CDR1 SNHLY, CDR2 FYNNEI. This CDR3 spans 14 amino acids. Full variable domain (missing parts from reference TRBV2 and TRBJ1-4): EPEVTQTPSHQVTQMGQEVILRCVPISNHLYFYWYRQILGQKVEFLVSFYNNEISEKSEIFDDQFSVERPDGSNFTLKIRSTKLEDSAMYFCASSESRGDEKLFFGSGTQLSVL.

This clonotype occurred many times. CDR3: CASSPPPDNSPLHF. In DNA, the CDR3 is TGTGCCAGCAGCCCGCCCCCGGATAATTCACCCCTCCACTTT. The rearrangement joins TRBV5-8 to TRBJ1-6; D ambiguous. Germline V gives CDR1 SGHTS, CDR2 YDEGEE. This CDR3 has 14 amino acids. V was clipped by 4 bases and J by 5 bases, with 10 bases between them.

This clonotype has a count of ten or more. This chain connects TRBV5-8 to TRBJ1-5, with D maybe TRBD1 (6 bases). The CDR3 runs to 14 residues. Trimming left V 1 base short and J 4 bases short, with 9 bases between. The V gene's germline CDR1 is SGHTS and CDR2 YDEGEE. CDR3 DNA: TGTGCCAGCAGCTTGAACAGGGTGAATCAGCCCCAGCATTTT. It is translated as CASSLNRVNQPQHF.

This clonotype has just a few counts. V usage is TRBV7-2 and J usage is TRBJ2-7; 7 bases match TRBD1. The CDR3 runs to 14 residues. Germline lookup yields CDR1 SGHTA and CDR2 FQGNSA. V was clipped by 6 bases and J by 3 bases; unmatched bases: 8. The CDR3 is CASRPDRSYYEQYF. CDR3 coding DNA: TGTGCCAGCAGACCGGACAGGTCCTACTACGAGCAGTACTTC.

This clonotype appeared a few times. Germline and junction disagree at one end, which may indicate a read error. V is TRBV10-3 and J is TRBJ1-6, with D possibly matching TRBD1 (5 bases). The germline V gene has CDR1 ENHRY and CDR2 SYGVKD. The CDR3 sequence is 14 residues long. CDR3 protein: CASSVGPRNSPLHF. CDR3 bases: TGTGCCAGCAGTGTGGGACCGCGCAATTCACCCCTCCACTTT.